The subject of this entry is one T cell receptor (beta chain). The sample comes from a study of radiotherapy plus CTLA-4 blockade in lung cancer. The repertoire was sequenced with immunoSEQ multiplex PCR; TCRdb's copy has only in-frame clones and lacks some. The sample shows some 52,000 clones, around 80% of them seen only once. CDR1 and CDR2 from the germline V gene are SGHAT and FQNNGV. Trimming stripped 8 bases from V and 3 bases from J, with 14 bases between. CDR3 size: 13 residues. The sample consisted of peripheral blood, taken from a patient treated with radiotherapy plus ipilimumab. The rearrangement joins TRBV11-2 to TRBJ2-7, with D maybe TRBD2 (5 bases). The source is a human donor with non-small cell lung cancer who had a partial response to radiotherapy plus ipilimumab. Here the CDR3 DNA reads TGTGCCAGCCTGCAGGTTCGGGGCTACGAGCAGTACTTC. Residues: CASLQVRGYEQYF.